These 4 T cell receptor beta chains were all obtained from the same sample, sequenced in a study of PD-L1 blockade in urothelial cancer. The time point was: pretreatment peripheral blood. Here immunoSEQ multiplex PCR was the method, and the copy in TCRdb shows in-frame clones only, minus some. The sample carries tens of thousands of clones, more than 75% recorded once. Sequences were derived from PBMCs, sampled around atezolizumab (anti-PD-L1) treatment. These receptor sequences come from a man in his sixties with urothelial cancer.

The rearrangement joins TRBV19 to TRBJ2-4; 7 positions agree with TRBD1. Germline V gene data show CDR1 as LNHDA and CDR2 as SQIVND (reference sequence). J gave up 3 bases and V 6 bases, and 5 bases lay outside the gene matches. This CDR3 has 14 amino acids. CDR3 in amino acids: CASRSPGGKNIQYF. The CDR3 DNA sequence: TGTGCCAGTAGGTCACCAGGGGGCAAAAACATTCAGTACTTC.

This sequence joins TRBV5-1 and TRBJ2-3; 13 bases fit TRBD2. The CDR3 is 17 residues long. V dropped 4 bases and J dropped 2; count of bases not matched to a gene: 7. In germline, CDR1 is SGHRS, CDR2 YFSETQ. CDR3 amino acids: CASSRGTSGIVTDTQYF. The DNA for the CDR3 is TGCGCCAGCAGCCGAGGGACTAGCGGGATTGTCACAGATACGCAGTATTTT.

This clone was counted once. Written as DNA, the CDR3 is TGTGCCAGTAGTCCGACAGGGTTAAGGTACGAGCAGTACTTC. Amino acids: CASSPTGLRYEQYF. The chain recombines TRBV19 with TRBJ2-7, with TRBD1 identical over 7 bases. Germline CDR1 and CDR2: LNHDA and SQIVND (reference sequence). This CDR3 contains 14 residues. V shed 5 bases and J 4 bases; nucleotides not matched to a gene: 8.

Worth noting for this clone: Other DNA sequences from this sample encode an identical CDR3 as well. The J gene is TRBJ1-3, the V gene TRBV2; possible D gene TRBD1, 5 bases. V lost 8 bases to trimming and J lost 0 bases, with 5 bases between them. Germline V gives CDR1 SNHLY, CDR2 FYNNEI. This CDR3 contains 12 residues. DNA for the CDR3: TGTGCCAGCCAGGGCTCTGGAAACACCATATATTTT. It is translated as CASQGSGNTIYF.